This T cell receptor beta chain was retrieved from a study of blood T cell repertoires in COVID-19. The wider study: Italy, Spain and the United States were the sources of the convalescent and acute COVID-19 samples.

Each participant's cohort was designated according to participant-reported clinical history. The CDR3 contains 17 residues. Germline V CDR1 and CDR2: SNHLY, FYNNEI. V lost 4 bases to trimming and J lost 4 bases, with 22 bases between them. Per the study methods: Nucleated cell number was recorded as an estimate derived from reference gene primer amplification. Repertoires were generated with immunoSEQ multiplex PCR, while TCRdb's copy carries only in-frame clones and drops some. The D gene and trimming were derived from the DNA, and the V and J assignments and clone size from that table. The sample shows nearly 300,000 clones, 85% to 90% of them seen only once.

Sequences were obtained from PBMCs or T cells enriched from blood (not recorded which). This TCR derives from a woman in her 50s who had been exposed to COVID-19. The rearrangement uses TRBV2 and TRBJ2-5, with a tentative D call TRBD1 (6 bases). CDR3 region: CASSGGGAMFRGETQYF. CDR3 DNA sequence: TGTGCCAGCAGTGGAGGGGGAGCTATGTTTCGGGGAGAGACCCAGTACTTC.